One TCR beta chain is described in this entry. The data are from a study of blood T cell repertoires in COVID-19. On the study more broadly: Italy, Spain and the United States were the sources of the convalescent and acute COVID-19 samples. T cells, B-cell-depleted T cells, or PBMCs provided the cDNA or gDNA that served as material.

Per the study methods: Reference gene primer amplification gave estimated nucleated cell counts. Profiled with immunoSEQ multiplex PCR; TCRdb holds only in-frame clones, not every one. V, J and clone size derive from that table, while D and trimming were established from the DNA sequence. The table records 140,000 to 150,000 clones, 85% of them present only once. This CDR3 region has 16 residues. The germline gives CDR1 SGHRS, CDR2 YFSETQ. The V segment lost 4 bases and the J segment 7 bases; nucleotides outside the gene matches: 15. This sequence originates from a woman in her 40s with active or convalescent COVID-19. The sample comprised peripheral blood. The rearrangement uses TRBV5-1 and TRBJ1-1, with 8 bases aligning to TRBD1. The CDR3 DNA follows: TGCGCCAGCAGCCCCACAGCTATTGGACAGGGCGGTGAAGCTTTCTTT. Its translation: CASSPTAIGQGGEAFF.